This entry concerns a single T cell receptor beta chain. What it recognizes is unknown. This specimen comes from a study of radiotherapy plus CTLA-4 blockade in lung cancer. Study-level background: Among enrolled patients, roughly 18% responded and about 30% achieved disease control.

Participants had chemo-refractory metastatic non-small-cell lung cancer and were treated with focal radiation plus ipilimumab CTLA-4 blockade. Study-wide points: Response, reportedly, was best predicted by interferon-beta along with early blood T cell clone dynamics. Researchers report tumor-derived TCR clones expanding in blood after radiotherapy plus ipilimumab.

Assay: immunoSEQ multiplex PCR; the TCRdb copy retains only in-frame clones and omits some. The table shows around 72,000 clones, with around 80% occurring only once. The V gene end was trimmed by 4 bases and the J gene end by 0 bases; junction bases not matched to a gene: 2. CDR3 length equals 15 residues. Germline CDR1 reads LNHDA; CDR2 reads SQIVND (reference sequence). Sequences were derived from peripheral blood, sampled from a patient treated with radiotherapy plus ipilimumab. This rearrangement joins TRBV19 to TRBJ2-2; 7 nucleotides align to TRBD1. This TCR came from a human donor with non-small cell lung cancer who had a complete response to radiotherapy plus ipilimumab. The CDR3 spells CASSTGTANTGELFF. The CDR3 DNA reads TGTGCCAGTAGTACCGGGACAGCGAACACCGGGGAGCTGTTTTTT.